The next 22 T cell receptor beta chains were all read from a single sample in a study of blood T cells in healthy people across ages. The second PCR ran roughly 6 to 12 cycles with a sample-barcoded 5' primer and J-beta primers. Using its own MiXCR run on the 5' RACE reads, TCRdb lists one record per CDR3 protein. This sample has approximately 900,000 distinct CDR3 sequences, with around 48% found just once. Sequenced: blood. The receptors shown here come from a man between 25 and 39 years old in good health.

This clonotype was seen more than once but under ten times. This rearrangement joins TRBV11-2 to TRBJ1-1, with TRBD1 as a possible D gene (5 bases). V shed 5 bases and J shed 2 bases, with 15 bases lying between them. Germline V gene data show CDR1 as SGHAT and CDR2 as FQNNGV. CDR3 length: 15 amino acids. The CDR3 is CASSVRGGSNTEAFF. For the CDR3, the DNA is TGTGCCAGCAGCGTCCGGGGGGGATCAAACACTGAAGCTTTCTTT.

This clonotype was found once. The V gene is TRBV6-2 or TRBV6-3, the J gene TRBJ2-5, with 8 bases matching TRBD1. The J segment lost 0 bases and the V segment lost 4 bases, leaving 13 bases of the junction unmatched. The germline V gene has CDR1 MNHEY and CDR2 SVGEGT. This CDR3 spans 18 amino acids. CDR3 DNA sequence: TGTGCCAGCAGTTTGGAGGACAGGGCGTTACCGTACCAAGAGACCCAGTACTTC. Its protein is CASSLEDRALPYQETQYF.

This clonotype was recorded many times. The V gene is TRBV4-1, the J gene TRBJ1-1; 8 bases are shared with TRBD1. The CDR3 covers 14 residues. J gave up 5 bases and V 4 bases, and 6 bases lay outside the gene matches. The germline CDR1 and CDR2 sequences are MGHRA and YSYEKL. The CDR3 loop reads CASSRDRSGTEAFF. CDR3 DNA sequence: TGCGCCAGCAGCCGGGACAGGTCGGGGACTGAAGCTTTCTTT.

The V gene is TRBV18, the J gene TRBJ2-1; a weak D match, TRBD2 (7 bases). Germline V lookup: CDR1 KGHSH, CDR2 LQKENI. V lost 6 bases, J lost 8 bases, and 20 bases lay in between. The CDR3 runs to 15 residues. The CDR3 region has the DNA TGTGCCAGCTCCCCGGGGGCAGCGGGGAAGGATGAGCAGTTCTTC. Encoded protein: CASSPGAAGKDEQFF.

This clonotype was detected only once. The genes are TRBV7-9 and TRBJ2-3, with 9 bases that match TRBD2. The V segment lost 4 bases and the J segment 5 bases; nucleotides outside the gene matches: 10. This CDR3 is 16 amino acids long. Germline V gives CDR1 SEHNR, CDR2 FQNEAQ (reference sequence). In DNA, the CDR3 is TGTGCCAGCAGCTCTTTAGTAGCGGGGGATCTAGATACGCAGTATTTT. Protein product: CASSSLVAGDLDTQYF.

A few counts support this clonotype. This chain uses TRBV29-1 with TRBJ2-5; 8 nucleotides line up with TRBD1. The germline V gene has CDR1 SQVTM and CDR2 ANQGSEA. Trimming cost V 6 bases and J 5 bases; bases outside gene matches: 5. The CDR3 length is 12 residues. The CDR3 protein is CSVQGERETQYF. CDR3 coding DNA: TGCAGCGTACAGGGGGAAAGGGAGACCCAGTACTTC.

The table lists this clonotype with many counts. This chain connects TRBV27 to TRBJ2-7; perhaps TRBD1 as D (6 bases). Germline CDR1 MNHEY, CDR2 SMNVEV (reference sequence). V was pared by 0 bases and J by 4 bases, with 13 bases between. This CDR3 is built from 15 residues. The CDR3 DNA is TGTGCCAGCAGTTTATCAGGGGGTGGGGTGTACGAGCAGTACTTC. It translates to CASSLSGGGVYEQYF.

The chain is built from TRBV3-1 and TRBJ1-5; TRBD1 might be the D (5 bases). Between the trimmed V and J ends, which lost 5 bases and 3 bases, there was a span of 11 bases. The CDR3 runs to 14 residues. Germline V gene lookup returns CDR1 LGHDT and CDR2 YNNKEL (reference sequence). CDR3 sequence reads: CASSSGGANQPQHF. The DNA of the CDR3 is TGTGCCAGCAGCTCGGGCGGGGCCAATCAGCCCCAGCATTTT.

This sequence joins TRBV6-5 and TRBJ2-7; possible D gene TRBD1, 5 bases. This CDR3 has 16 amino acids. The V end was cut by 2 bases, the J end by 1 base, with 15 bases between. Germline V CDR1 and CDR2: MNHEY, SVGAGI. In DNA form, the CDR3 reads TGTGCCAGCAGTTACAGTGAGCAGGGTGGTTCCTACGAGCAGTACTTC. It yields the protein CASSYSEQGGSYEQYF.

This clonotype was counted only a few times. The CDR3 sequence: CASSSIWGEETQYF. In nucleotides, the CDR3 is TGTGCCAGCAGTTCCATCTGGGGGGAGGAGACCCAGTACTTC. The chain combines TRBV12-3 or TRBV12-4 with TRBJ2-5; maybe TRBD2 (6 bases). V dropped 4 bases and J dropped 5 bases, with 14 bases sitting between them. The CDR3 length is 14 residues.

In its sample, this clonotype was seen a few times. This rearrangement joins TRBV27 to TRBJ1-2; tentative D call: TRBD1 (5 bases). The V and J ends lost 3 bases and 1 base respectively, with 21 bases between them. In germline, CDR1 is MNHEY, CDR2 SMNVEV (reference sequence). The CDR3 covers 18 residues. CDR3 loop: CASSLAPAGIGGNYGYTF. The CDR3 coding sequence is TGTGCCAGCAGTTTGGCCCCTGCCGGGATCGGGGGTAACTATGGCTACACCTTC.

This clonotype occurred a few times. V usage is TRBV4-3 and J usage is TRBJ2-2; D ambiguous. The V end was cut by 5 bases, the J end by 0 bases, with 13 bases between. Per germline, CDR1 LGHNA and CDR2 YSLEER. The CDR3 length is 16 residues. CDR3 protein: CASSKRLETNTGELFF. CDR3 sequence (DNA): TGCGCCAGCAGCAAAAGGCTCGAGACGAACACCGGGGAGCTGTTTTTT.

V usage is TRBV6-2 or TRBV6-3 and J usage is TRBJ2-1; D remains unclear. Trimming pared 2 bases from V and 8 bases from J, leaving 10 bases between. Germline V gives CDR1 MNHEY, CDR2 SVGEGT. The CDR3 length is 13 residues. CDR3: CASSYPLVDEQFF. The CDR3 DNA reads TGTGCCAGCAGTTACCCGTTAGTGGATGAGCAGTTCTTC.

The chain combines TRBV3-1 with TRBJ2-7; D not certain. The germline V and J ends were trimmed by 2 bases and 6 bases, with 11 bases remaining between them. The CDR3 sequence is 13 residues long. Germline-derived CDR1 and CDR2 are LGHDT and YNNKEL (reference sequence). Here the CDR3 DNA reads TGTGCCAGCAGCCAACATTCGGTGGCCGAGCAGTACTTC. Encoded protein: CASSQHSVAEQYF.

This clonotype has a handful of counts. The chain has TRBV7-9 and TRBJ2-7; TRBD1 aligns across 9 bases. The CDR3 totals 15 residues. V lost 6 bases and J lost 6; bases outside the gene matches: 12. Germline loops: CDR1 SEHNR, CDR2 FQNEAQ (reference sequence). Written as DNA, the CDR3 is TGTGCCAGCAGTACCCCCGGGACAGGGTCTCCCGAGCAGTACTTC. Its protein is CASSTPGTGSPEQYF.

CDR3 in amino acids: CASRMRVGGNRETQYF. As DNA, the CDR3 is TGTGCCAGCAGGATGCGGGTGGGGGGGAACCGAGAGACCCAGTACTTC. The chain recombines TRBV27 with TRBJ2-5, with 7 bases fitting TRBD2. CDR3 length: 16 amino acids. The germline V gene has CDR1 MNHEY and CDR2 SMNVEV (reference sequence). Trimming removed 6 bases from V and 4 bases from J; junction bases left unmatched: 14.

V and J are TRBV29-1 and TRBJ2-7; 7 bases fit TRBD1. V lost 2 bases to trimming and J lost 4 bases; unmatched junction nucleotides: 5. In germline, CDR1 is SQVTM, CDR2 ANQGSEA. CDR3 length: 13 residues. The CDR3 DNA reads as TGCAGCGTTGAAACAGGGGCTATATACGAGCAGTACTTC. Protein: CSVETGAIYEQYF.

This clonotype has more than one count but fewer than ten. A clone one base away is much larger, so this may be a read error. The chain employs TRBV7-2 and TRBJ2-3; D call uncertain. The CDR3 extends over 12 amino acids. Trimming cost V 4 bases and J 6 bases, with 8 bases left between them. Germline CDR1 reads SGHTA; CDR2 reads FQGNSA. The CDR3 sequence: CASSSWADTQYF. The DNA for the CDR3 is TGTGCCAGCAGCTCCTGGGCGGATACGCAGTATTTT.

J is TRBJ2-1 and V is TRBV6-2 or TRBV6-3, with a weak D call TRBD2 (7 bases). Trimming took 5 bases from V and 7 from J, leaving 21 bases between them. The CDR3 spans 16 residues. Germline V gives CDR1 MNHEY, CDR2 SVGEGT. The CDR3 bases are TGTGCCAGCAGTCCCCTAGGGGGGGCATCAGTTAATGAGCAGTTCTTC. It encodes CASSPLGGASVNEQFF.

The rearrangement links TRBV5-1 to TRBJ2-3, with TRBD2 identical over 10 bases. This CDR3 comprises 14 residues. The V gene end was trimmed by 2 bases and the J gene end by 9 bases; junction bases not matched to a gene: 6. Germline CDR1 SGHRS, CDR2 YFSETQ. The CDR3 region is CASSFASGGGTQYF. The CDR3 DNA reads as TGCGCCAGCAGCTTTGCTAGCGGGGGCGGAACGCAGTATTTT.

This clonotype appeared a few times. The chain links TRBV7-9 to TRBJ2-5, with unresolved D. CDR1 and CDR2 (germline): SEHNR, FQNEAQ (reference sequence). Trimming took off 6 bases at V and 1 base at J, with 18 bases between the two ends. There are 16 residues in the CDR3. CDR3 region: CASSSPQGFRQETQYF. The CDR3 DNA reads as TGTGCCAGCAGTTCCCCCCAAGGTTTCCGCCAAGAGACCCAGTACTTC.

The chain employs TRBV20-1 and TRBJ2-3; D perhaps matches TRBD2 (6 bases). The CDR3 extends over 16 amino acids. The V gene lost 4 bases and the J gene lost 8 bases, with 25 bases spanning the gap. Germline lookup yields CDR1 DFQATT and CDR2 SNEGSKA (reference sequence). In nucleotides, the CDR3 is TGCAGTGCTACGCCCGGAGCCGGGACTCAGAGCGTTACGCAGTATTTT. Translation gives CSATPGAGTQSVTQYF.